This is a list of T cell receptor beta chains from one sample in a study of early T cells in non-severe SARS-CoV-2 infection. Using its own MiXCR run on the 5' RACE reads, TCRdb lists one record per CDR3 protein. The table records some 50,000 distinct CDR3 sequences, roughly 9.2% of them present only once. Sequenced material: whole blood. The receptors derive from an adult who was a healthcare worker with PCR-confirmed SARS-CoV-2 infection or an uninfected control (not recorded which). CDR3s leave out the opening cysteine and the closing phenylalanine or tryptophan. The order of the fields is clone size, V gene, CDR3 protein. Clone size, where shown, is once, few, many, or a class for clones that have expanded.

clone size: many; V gene: TRBV7-3; CDR3 protein: ASGTGQGQAF
clone size: few; V gene: TRBV7-9; CDR3 protein: ASSFPGVEAF
clone size: -; V gene: TRBV6-1; CDR3 protein: ASSEAHGYT
clone size: many; V gene: TRBV19; CDR3 protein: ASSVELMGANYGYT
clone size: -; V gene: TRBV29-1; CDR3 protein: SVKWRGGNEQF
clone size: many; V gene: TRBV7-8; CDR3 protein: ASSLTGMVGYEQY
clone size: -; V gene: TRBV2; CDR3 protein: ASSGRTYNSPLH
clone size: many; V gene: TRBV29-1; CDR3 protein: SVDGGDSYNEQF
clone size: many; V gene: TRBV18; CDR3 protein: ASSPLAGGSNEQF
clone size: many; V gene: TRBV7-2; CDR3 protein: ASSWTSGGSSTDTQY
clone size: many; V gene: TRBV20-1; CDR3 protein: SAVGDRTEAF
clone size: few; V gene: TRBV7-8; CDR3 protein: ASSYNRVRNIQY
clone size: many; V gene: TRBV6-2/TRBV6-3; CDR3 protein: ASSDDSPYNEQF
clone size: -; V gene: TRBV13; CDR3 protein: ASSTRPGTEAF
clone size: many; V gene: TRBV19; CDR3 protein: ASAGGAPSPDVLT
clone size: many; V gene: TRBV27; CDR3 protein: ASSFSQGPYEQY
clone size: many; V gene: TRBV18; CDR3 protein: ASSPATRDARGSPLH
clone size: many; V gene: TRBV20-1; CDR3 protein: SAWTGGQETQY
clone size: few; V gene: TRBV27; CDR3 protein: ASSVRGAKNIQY
clone size: many; V gene: TRBV6-5; CDR3 protein: ASSYGGKGPGTDTQY
clone size: few; V gene: TRBV5-1; CDR3 protein: ASSLNGGLAGAYEQY
clone size: many; V gene: TRBV3-1; CDR3 protein: ASSQDRAYQETQY
clone size: few; V gene: TRBV29-1; CDR3 protein: SAERAPSYEQY
clone size: few; V gene: TRBV10-1; CDR3 protein: ASSESRGGYEQY
clone size: many; V gene: TRBV20-1; CDR3 protein: SARGPRGEQY
clone size: many; V gene: TRBV10-2; CDR3 protein: ASRYNDQGAQAEAF
clone size: many; V gene: TRBV4-1; CDR3 protein: ASSQNRDTGELF
clone size: -; V gene: TRBV29-1; CDR3 protein: SVERDEAF
clone size: many; V gene: TRBV7-2; CDR3 protein: ASSLEGGGDTEAF
clone size: many; V gene: TRBV3-1; CDR3 protein: ASSQAGGFSGYT
clone size: many; V gene: TRBV6-6; CDR3 protein: ASTQRGTDYNEQF
clone size: many; V gene: TRBV7-2; CDR3 protein: ASSLVRGTGEQY
clone size: few; V gene: TRBV30; CDR3 protein: AWSPGLAGSTDTQY
clone size: many; V gene: TRBV2; CDR3 protein: ASSAVGVRGNTIY
clone size: few; V gene: TRBV7-2; CDR3 protein: ASSYNPDTQY
clone size: few; V gene: TRBV4-3; CDR3 protein: ASSQETSGRWEQY
clone size: many; V gene: TRBV6-2/TRBV6-3; CDR3 protein: ASSYGPSRDTQY
clone size: many; V gene: TRBV6-5; CDR3 protein: ASTQGGIWTEAF
clone size: many; V gene: TRBV7-9; CDR3 protein: ASRETGATNEKLF
clone size: many; V gene: TRBV10-3; CDR3 protein: AIRGDRSNSPLH
clone size: many; V gene: TRBV6-5; CDR3 protein: ASRTSGSTDTQY
clone size: many; V gene: TRBV12-3/TRBV12-4; CDR3 protein: ASRHRGAGANVLT
clone size: many; V gene: TRBV30; CDR3 protein: AWSVRRNEQF
clone size: many; V gene: TRBV10-3; CDR3 protein: AISPGQGVSDTQY
clone size: many; V gene: TRBV25-1; CDR3 protein: ASSEYGPGDTGELF
clone size: many; V gene: TRBV7-2; CDR3 protein: ASSSPGGEQY